One T cell receptor beta chain is described in this entry. This record belongs to a study of blood T cell repertoires in COVID-19. Study-level information: Both acute and convalescent COVID-19 samples were obtained from the United States, Italy and Spain.

Methods used by the authors: Amplifying reference gene primers gave estimates of nucleated cell counts. Sequencing used immunoSEQ multiplex PCR; TCRdb keeps in-frame clones, though not all of them. Clone size and V and J calls were adopted from that table, with D and trimming inferred from the DNA. The profile shows over 70,000 clones, 90% of them singletons. Per germline, CDR1 SQVTM and CDR2 ANQGSEA. The V end lost 6 bases, the J end lost 0 bases, and 12 bases lay between the germline ends. The CDR3 extends over 13 amino acids. The V gene is TRBV29-1, the J gene TRBJ2-7; a possible D gene is TRBD2 (6 bases). Sequencing was performed on peripheral blood. This TCR derives from a man younger than 30 with COVID-19, enrolled during active disease. The CDR3 DNA reads TGCAGCGTCCTACGGGGGAGCTCCTACGAGCAGTACTTC. Translation gives CSVLRGSSYEQYF.